This T cell receptor beta chain was recovered during a study of Graves' ophthalmopathy and Graves' hyperthyroidism. Stable hyperthyroidism denotes an absence of ophthalmopathy throughout 18 months of follow-up. The authors enrolled newly diagnosed hyperthyroidism patients aged 18 to 65 with under 2 months' duration. This clonotype was seen at least ten times. TCR beta CDR3 amplification used RNA transcripts. First-round RT-PCR relied on HTBI primers, and a second-round multiplex PCR came next. TCRdb reanalysed the multiplex PCR reads using MiXCR and keeps one entry per CDR3 protein. The profile shows hundreds of thousands of distinct CDR3 sequences, around 21% of them singletons. The sequenced material came from peripheral blood. This clonotype was sampled from a young woman with stable Graves' hyperthyroidism.

DNA of the CDR3: TGTGCCAGCAAGGTTTCAGGGGACTACGAGCAGTACTTC. Translation gives CASKVSGDYEQYF. The V gene is TRBV6-2 or TRBV6-3, the J gene TRBJ2-7, with D possibly being TRBD1 (6 bases). Germline values: CDR1 MNHEY, CDR2 SVGEGT. With 7 bases removed from V and 3 bases from J, the gap between germline ends came to 13 bases. This CDR3 comprises 13 residues.